This TCR beta chain derives from a study of blood T cell repertoires in COVID-19. V gave up 6 bases and J gave up 4 bases, with 18 bases separating them. This CDR3 comprises 14 residues. Germline values: CDR1 SQVTM, CDR2 ANQGSEA. Participants, 18 to 89 years old, spanned fewer than 30 US areas. Donors were grouped by their self-reported clinical history. TCRdb keeps only in-frame clones here, not all; method: immunoSEQ multiplex PCR. Of a few hundred thousand clones listed, 70% to 90% are singletons. The sequencing sample was made of PBMCs or T cells enriched from blood (not recorded which). The rearrangement joins TRBV29-1 to TRBJ1-2, with D possibly matching TRBD1 (6 bases). The clonotype originates from a woman younger than 45 who had recovered from COVID-19. CDR3 sequence (DNA): TGCAGCGTGGGTGAGACAGGATATAGCTATGGCTACACCTTC. Its translation: CSVGETGYSYGYTF.